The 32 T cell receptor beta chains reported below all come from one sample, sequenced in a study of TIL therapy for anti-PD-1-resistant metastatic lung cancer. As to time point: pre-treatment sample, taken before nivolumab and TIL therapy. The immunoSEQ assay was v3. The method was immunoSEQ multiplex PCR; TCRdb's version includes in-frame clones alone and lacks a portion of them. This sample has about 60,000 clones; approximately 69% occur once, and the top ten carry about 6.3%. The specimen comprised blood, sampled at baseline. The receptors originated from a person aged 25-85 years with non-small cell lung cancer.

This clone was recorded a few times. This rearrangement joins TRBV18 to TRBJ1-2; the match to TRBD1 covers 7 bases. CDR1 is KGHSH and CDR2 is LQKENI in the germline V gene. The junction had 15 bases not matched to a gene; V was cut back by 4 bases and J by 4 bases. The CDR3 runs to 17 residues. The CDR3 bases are TGTGCCAGCTCACTGAGGACAGGATCAGAAGTTAGCTATGGCTACACCTTC. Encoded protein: CASSLRTGSEVSYGYTF.

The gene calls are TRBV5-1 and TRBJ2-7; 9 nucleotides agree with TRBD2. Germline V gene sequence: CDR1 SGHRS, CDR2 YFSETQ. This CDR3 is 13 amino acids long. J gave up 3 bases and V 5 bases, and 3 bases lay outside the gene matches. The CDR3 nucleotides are TGCGCCAGCAGTCAGCGGGGGGACTACGAGCAGTACTTC. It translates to CASSQRGDYEQYF.

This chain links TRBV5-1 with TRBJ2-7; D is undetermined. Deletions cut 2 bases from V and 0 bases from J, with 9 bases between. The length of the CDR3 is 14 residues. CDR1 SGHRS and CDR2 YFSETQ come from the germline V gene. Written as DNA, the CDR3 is TGCGCCAGCAGCTTCGGGTCCACCTCCTACGAGCAGTACTTC. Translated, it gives CASSFGSTSYEQYF.

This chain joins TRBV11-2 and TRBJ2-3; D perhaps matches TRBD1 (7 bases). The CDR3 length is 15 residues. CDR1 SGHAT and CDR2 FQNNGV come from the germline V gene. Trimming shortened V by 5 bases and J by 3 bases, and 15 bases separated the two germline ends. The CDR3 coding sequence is TGTGCCAGCAGCCCACTCAGGGGGAGGACAGATACGCAGTATTTT. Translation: CASSPLRGRTDTQYF.

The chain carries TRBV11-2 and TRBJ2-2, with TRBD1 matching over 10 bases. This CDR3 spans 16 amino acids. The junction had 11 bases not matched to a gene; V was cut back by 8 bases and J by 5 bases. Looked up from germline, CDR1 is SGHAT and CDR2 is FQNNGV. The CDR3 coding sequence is TGTGCCAGCCGGATCCAGGGACAGGGGTGGACCGGGGAGCTGTTTTTT. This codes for CASRIQGQGWTGELFF.

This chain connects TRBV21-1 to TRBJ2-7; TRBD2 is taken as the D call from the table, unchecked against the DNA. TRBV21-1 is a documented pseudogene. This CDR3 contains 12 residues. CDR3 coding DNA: TGTGCCAGCAGCAAAGCCGTCTTCGAGCAGTACTTC. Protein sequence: CASSKAVFEQYF.

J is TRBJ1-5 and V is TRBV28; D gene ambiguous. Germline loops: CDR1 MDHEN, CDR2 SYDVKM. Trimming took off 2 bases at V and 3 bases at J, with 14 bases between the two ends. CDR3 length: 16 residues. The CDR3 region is CASSLKAGKLNQPQHF. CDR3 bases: TGTGCCAGCAGTTTAAAGGCAGGCAAACTCAATCAGCCCCAGCATTTT.

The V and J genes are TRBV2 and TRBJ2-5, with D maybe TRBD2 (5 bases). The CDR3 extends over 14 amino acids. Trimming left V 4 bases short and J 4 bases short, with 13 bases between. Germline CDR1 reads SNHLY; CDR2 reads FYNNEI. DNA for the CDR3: TGTGCCAGCAGTGGACAAACTAGATCAGAGACCCAGTACTTC. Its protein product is CASSGQTRSETQYF.

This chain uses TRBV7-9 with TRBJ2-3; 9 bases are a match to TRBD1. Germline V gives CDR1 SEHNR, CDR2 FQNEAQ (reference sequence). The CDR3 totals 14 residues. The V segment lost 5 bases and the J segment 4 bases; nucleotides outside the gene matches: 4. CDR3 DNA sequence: TGTGCCAGCAGCGTACAGGGGGCCTCAGATACGCAGTATTTT. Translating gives CASSVQGASDTQYF.

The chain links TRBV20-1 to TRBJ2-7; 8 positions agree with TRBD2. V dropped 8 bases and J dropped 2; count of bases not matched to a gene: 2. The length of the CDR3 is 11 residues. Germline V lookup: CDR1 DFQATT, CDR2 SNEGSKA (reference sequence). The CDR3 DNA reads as TGCAGTAGCGGGAGCCCCTACGAGCAGTACTTC. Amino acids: CSSGSPYEQYF.

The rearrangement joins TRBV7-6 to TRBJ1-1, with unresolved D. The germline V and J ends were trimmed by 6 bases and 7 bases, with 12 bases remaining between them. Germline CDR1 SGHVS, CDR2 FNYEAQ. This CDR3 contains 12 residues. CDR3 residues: CASSSWGIEAFF. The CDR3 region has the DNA TGTGCCAGCAGTTCCTGGGGAATTGAAGCTTTCTTT.

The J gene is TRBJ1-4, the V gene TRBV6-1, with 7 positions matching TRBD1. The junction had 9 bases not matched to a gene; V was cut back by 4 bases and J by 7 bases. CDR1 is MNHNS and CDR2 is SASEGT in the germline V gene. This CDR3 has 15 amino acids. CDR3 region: CASSGSGQGVEKLFF. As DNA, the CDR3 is TGTGCCAGCAGTGGTAGTGGGCAGGGGGTTGAAAAACTGTTTTTT.

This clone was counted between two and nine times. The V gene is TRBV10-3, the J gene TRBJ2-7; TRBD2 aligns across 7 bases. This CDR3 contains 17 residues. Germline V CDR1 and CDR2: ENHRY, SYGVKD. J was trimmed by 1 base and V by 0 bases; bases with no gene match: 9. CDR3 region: CAISESLAGDRSYEQYF. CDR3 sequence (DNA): TGTGCCATCAGTGAGTCCCTGGCGGGGGATCGTTCCTACGAGCAGTACTTC.

The CDR3 DNA reads as TGTGCCACCAGCAGAGAAGGGAGAGGATCACCCCTCCACTTT. Translated, it gives CATSREGRGSPLHF. V gene TRBV15 combines with J gene TRBJ1-6; no reliable D call. V lost 0 bases and J lost 10, with 10 bases in between. Per germline, CDR1 LNHNV and CDR2 YYDKDF (reference sequence). CDR3 length: 14 residues.

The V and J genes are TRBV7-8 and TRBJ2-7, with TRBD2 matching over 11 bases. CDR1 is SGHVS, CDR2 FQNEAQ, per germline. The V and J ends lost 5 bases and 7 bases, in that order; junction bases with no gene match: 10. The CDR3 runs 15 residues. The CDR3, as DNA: TGTGCCAGCAGCGCTCGACTAGCGGGGCAGGGGGAGCAGTACTTC. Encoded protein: CASSARLAGQGEQYF.

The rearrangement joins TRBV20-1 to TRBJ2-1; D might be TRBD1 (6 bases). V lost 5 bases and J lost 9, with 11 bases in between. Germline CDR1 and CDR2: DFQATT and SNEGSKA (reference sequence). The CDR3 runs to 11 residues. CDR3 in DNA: TGCAGTGCTCCCAGGGGATCTGAGCAGTTCTTC. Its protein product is CSAPRGSEQFF.

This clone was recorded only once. CDR3: CASSYSGTGELFF. CDR3 DNA sequence: TGTGCCAGCAGTTACTCCGGAACCGGGGAGCTGTTTTTT. The V call is TRBV6-6, the J call TRBJ2-2; no reliable D call. The V end lost 0 bases, the J end lost 5 bases, and 4 bases lay between the germline ends. The CDR3 spans 13 residues. Germline V gene sequence: CDR1 MNHNY, CDR2 SVGAGI (reference sequence).

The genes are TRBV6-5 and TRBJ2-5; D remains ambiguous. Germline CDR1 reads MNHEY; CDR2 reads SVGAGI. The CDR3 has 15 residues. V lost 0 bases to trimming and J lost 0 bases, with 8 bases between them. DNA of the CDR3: TGTGCCAGCAGTTACTCCGGACGGGACCAAGAGACCCAGTACTTC. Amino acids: CASSYSGRDQETQYF.

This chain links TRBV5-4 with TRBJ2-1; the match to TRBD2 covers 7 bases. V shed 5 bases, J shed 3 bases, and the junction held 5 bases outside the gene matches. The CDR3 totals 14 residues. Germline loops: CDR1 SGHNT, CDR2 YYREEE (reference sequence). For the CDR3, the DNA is TGTGCCAGCAGACTTCGGGGGGACTACAATGAGCAGTTCTTC. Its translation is CASRLRGDYNEQFF.

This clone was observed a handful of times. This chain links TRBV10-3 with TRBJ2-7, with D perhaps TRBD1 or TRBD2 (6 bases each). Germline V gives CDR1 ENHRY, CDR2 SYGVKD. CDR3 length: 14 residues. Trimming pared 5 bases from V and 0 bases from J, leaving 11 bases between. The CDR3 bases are TGTGCCATCAGTTACGGGGGCGACTCCTACGAGCAGTACTTC. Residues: CAISYGGDSYEQYF.

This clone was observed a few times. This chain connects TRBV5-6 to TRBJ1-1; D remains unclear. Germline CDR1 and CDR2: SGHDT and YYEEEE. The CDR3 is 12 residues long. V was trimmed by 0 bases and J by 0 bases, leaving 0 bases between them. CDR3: CASSLVNTEAFF. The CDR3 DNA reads TGTGCCAGCAGCTTGGTGAACACTGAAGCTTTCTTT. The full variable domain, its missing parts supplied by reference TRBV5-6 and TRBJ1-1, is DAGVTQSPTHLIKTRGQQVTLRCSPKSGHDTVSWYQQALGQGPQFIFQYYEEEERQRGNFPDRFSGHQFPNYSSELNVNALLLGDSALYLCASSLVNTEAFFGQGTRLTVV.

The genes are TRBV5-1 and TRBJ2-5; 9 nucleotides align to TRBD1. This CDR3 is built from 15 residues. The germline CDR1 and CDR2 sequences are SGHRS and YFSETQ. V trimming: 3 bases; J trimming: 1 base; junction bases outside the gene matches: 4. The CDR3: CASSSLTGGQETQYF. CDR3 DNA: TGCGCCAGCAGCTCCTTGACAGGGGGCCAAGAGACCCAGTACTTC.

CDR3 sequence (DNA): TGTGCCAGCAGCCGAGGGGGCAACTATGGCTACACCTTC. Translating it yields CASSRGGNYGYTF. The chain carries TRBV28 and TRBJ1-2, with TRBD1 matching 7 bases. CDR1 is MDHEN and CDR2 is SYDVKM in the germline V gene. Trimming removed 6 bases from V and 2 bases from J; junction bases left unmatched: 3. This CDR3 is built from 13 residues.

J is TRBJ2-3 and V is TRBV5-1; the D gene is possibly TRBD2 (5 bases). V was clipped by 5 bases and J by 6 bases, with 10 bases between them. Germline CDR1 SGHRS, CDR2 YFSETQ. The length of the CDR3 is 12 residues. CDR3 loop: CASRPEVDTQYF. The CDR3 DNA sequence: TGCGCCAGCAGACCGGAGGTGGATACGCAGTATTTT.

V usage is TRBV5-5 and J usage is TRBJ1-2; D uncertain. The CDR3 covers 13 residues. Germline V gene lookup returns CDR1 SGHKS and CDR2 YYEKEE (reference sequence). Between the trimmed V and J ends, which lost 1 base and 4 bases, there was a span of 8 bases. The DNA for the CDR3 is TGTGCCAGCAGCTTGCGGGGAATCTATGGCTACACCTTC. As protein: CASSLRGIYGYTF.

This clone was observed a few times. CDR3 protein: CASSPQGGLYNYEQYF. Written as DNA, the CDR3 is TGTGCCAGCAGCCCACAGGGGGGACTATACAATTACGAGCAGTACTTC. The chain is built from TRBV11-3 and TRBJ2-7; the D gene is possibly TRBD1 (8 bases). Trimming stripped 5 bases from V and 4 bases from J, with 21 bases between. Germline V gene lookup returns CDR1 SGHNT and CDR2 YENEEA. The length of the CDR3 is 16 residues. Together with reference TRBV11-3 and TRBJ2-7, the CDR3 gives the full variable domain: EAGVVQSPRYKIIEKKQPVAFWCNPISGHNTLYWYLQNLGQGPELLIRYENEEAVDDSQLPKDRFSAERLKGVDSTLKIQPAELGDSAVYLCASSPQGGLYNYEQYFGPGTRLTVT.

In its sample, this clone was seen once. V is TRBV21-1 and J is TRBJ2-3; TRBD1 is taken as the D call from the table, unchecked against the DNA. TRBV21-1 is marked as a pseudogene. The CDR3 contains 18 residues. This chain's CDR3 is CASSKTPGQLSSTDTQYF. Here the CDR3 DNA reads TGTGCCAGCAGCAAAACCCCGGGACAGCTATCTAGCACAGATACGCAGTATTTT.

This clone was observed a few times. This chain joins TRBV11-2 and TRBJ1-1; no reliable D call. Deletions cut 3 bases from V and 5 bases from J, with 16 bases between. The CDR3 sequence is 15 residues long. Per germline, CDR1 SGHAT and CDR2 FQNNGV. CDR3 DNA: TGTGCCAGCAGCTTGGGGTCGGGGAGGCGGACTGAAGCTTTCTTT. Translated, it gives CASSLGSGRRTEAFF. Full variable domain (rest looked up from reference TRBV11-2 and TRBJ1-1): EAGVAQSPRYKIIEKRQSVAFWCNPISGHATLYWYQQILGQGPKLLIQFQNNGVVDDSQLPKDRFSAERLKGVDSTLKIQPAKLEDSAVYLCASSLGSGRRTEAFFGQGTRLTVV.

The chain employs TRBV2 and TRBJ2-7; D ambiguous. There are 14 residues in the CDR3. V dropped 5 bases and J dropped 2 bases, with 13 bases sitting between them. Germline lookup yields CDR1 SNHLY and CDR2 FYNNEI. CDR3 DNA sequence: TGTGCCAGCAGTTTCATGCCCCCTCCCTACGAGCAGTACTTC. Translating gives CASSFMPPPYEQYF.

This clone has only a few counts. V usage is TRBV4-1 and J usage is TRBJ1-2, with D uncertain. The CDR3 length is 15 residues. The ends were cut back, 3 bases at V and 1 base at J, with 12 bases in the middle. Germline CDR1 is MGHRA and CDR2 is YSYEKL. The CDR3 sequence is CASSHPTADNYGYTF. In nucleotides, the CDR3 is TGCGCCAGCAGCCACCCGACGGCCGATAACTATGGCTACACCTTC.

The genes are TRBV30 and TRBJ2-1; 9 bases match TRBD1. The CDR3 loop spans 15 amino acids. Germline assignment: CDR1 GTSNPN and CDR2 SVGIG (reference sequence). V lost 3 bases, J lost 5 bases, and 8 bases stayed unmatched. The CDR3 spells CAWRVRDRDNNEQFF. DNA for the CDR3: TGTGCCTGGAGAGTCCGGGACAGGGACAACAATGAGCAGTTCTTC.

The chain's CDR3 is CASSLIGQPQETQYF. The CDR3 nucleotides read TGCGCCAGCAGCTTGATAGGGCAGCCCCAAGAGACCCAGTACTTC. This sequence joins TRBV5-1 and TRBJ2-5; no clear D. The germline gives CDR1 SGHRS, CDR2 YFSETQ. With 1 base removed from V and 1 base from J, the gap between germline ends came to 11 bases. The CDR3 spans 15 residues.